The entry below gives a single T cell receptor (beta chain) sequence along with its context. Researchers amplified the TCR beta CDR3 regions from RNA transcripts. HTBI primers were used for first-round RT-PCR of the TCR CDR3. One entry per CDR3 protein results from TCRdb running MiXCR on the multiplex PCR reads. The top ten hold around 47% of the sample, which has roughly 500,000 distinct CDR3 sequences, approximately 49% seen once. There are 18 residues in the CDR3. Trimming cost V 2 bases and J 1 base, with 17 bases left between them. Germline CDR1 reads SGHVS; CDR2 reads FQNEAQ. This entry belongs to a study of T cells in Graves' hyperthyroidism and ophthalmopathy.

Sequences were obtained from peripheral blood or thyroid tissue (not recorded which). The receptor was isolated from an adult woman with Graves' disease, either hyperthyroidism or ophthalmopathy (not recorded which). This chain connects TRBV7-8 to TRBJ2-2, with D tentatively TRBD2 (6 bases). The CDR3 coding sequence is TGTGCCAGCAGCTTATTTAGGCTAGCGATTAGGAACACCGGGGAGCTGTTTTTT. It is translated as CASSLFRLAIRNTGELFF.